Below, 18 T cell receptor beta chains from the same sample are listed, as sequenced in a study of CD8 T cells in Susac syndrome. A quantity of roughly 0.5 to 1 ug RNA underwent reverse transcription using random hexamers. TCRdb redid the calling of the immunoSEQ multiplex PCR reads with MiXCR, one entry per CDR3 protein. This sample yields about 440,000 distinct CDR3 sequences, of which 75% to 90% are seen a single time; 0.09% to 0.15% belongs to the top ten. The sequenced sample was CD8+ T cells from PBMCs. These receptors originate from a human donor with multiple sclerosis.

The V gene is TRBV2, the J gene TRBJ1-2, with 9 nucleotides matching TRBD1. CDR1 and CDR2 from the germline V gene are SNHLY and FYNNEI. Trimming at V came to 10 bases and at J to 6 bases, leaving 3 bases not matched to a gene. CDR3 length: 11 residues. The CDR3 DNA reads TGTGCCACGGGGACAGGGAATGGCTACACCTTC. Its protein product is CATGTGNGYTF.

The J gene is TRBJ2-7, the V gene TRBV20-1; D is perhaps TRBD2 (6 bases). Trimming took 0 bases from V and 0 from J, leaving 9 bases between them. The CDR3 loop spans 14 amino acids. Per the germline V gene, CDR1 is DFQATT and CDR2 is SNEGSKA (reference sequence). The CDR3 loop is CSARDPGSSYEQYF. The CDR3 DNA sequence: TGCAGTGCTAGAGATCCCGGGAGCTCCTACGAGCAGTACTTC.

The chain is built from TRBV14 and TRBJ1-1, with 11 bases fitting TRBD1. V gave up 3 bases and J gave up 5 bases; unmatched junction bases: 5. Germline V gives CDR1 SGHDN, CDR2 FVKESK. CDR3 length equals 15 residues. CDR3 sequence (DNA): TGTGCCAGCAGCCACTTGGGACAGGGGGGTACTGAAGCTTTCTTT. It encodes CASSHLGQGGTEAFF.

The V call is TRBV4-1, the J call TRBJ2-7, with 9 nucleotides matching TRBD2. V lost 2 bases to trimming and J lost 2 bases; unmatched junction nucleotides: 10. Germline V lookup: CDR1 MGHRA, CDR2 YSYEKL. The CDR3 is 17 residues long. CDR3 loop: CASSQPGLAPITYEQYF. The DNA of the CDR3 is TGCGCCAGCAGCCAACCTGGACTAGCGCCAATTACCTACGAGCAGTACTTC.

This clonotype has a handful of counts. This chain connects TRBV5-1 to TRBJ2-4; D perhaps matches TRBD2 (6 bases). Germline V gene data show CDR1 as SGHRS and CDR2 as YFSETQ. V was clipped by 2 bases and J by 5 bases, with 11 bases between them. This CDR3 has 14 residues. This CDR3 reads CASSFGGVQNIQYF. DNA for the CDR3: TGCGCCAGCAGCTTCGGGGGAGTCCAAAACATTCAGTACTTC.

The rearrangement links TRBV7-6 to TRBJ2-7, with 8 nucleotides matching TRBD1. The CDR3 spans 18 residues. Per germline, CDR1 SGHVS and CDR2 FNYEAQ. V shed 3 bases, J shed 0 bases, and the junction held 13 bases outside the gene matches. The CDR3 nucleotides read TGTGCCAGCAGCTTTAGCGGCCGGACAGGGATCAGCTCCTACGAGCAGTACTTC. Its translation is CASSFSGRTGISSYEQYF.

This sequence joins TRBV4-1 and TRBJ2-4, with D maybe TRBD1 (6 bases). CDR1 is MGHRA, CDR2 YSYEKL, per germline. The V gene lost 0 bases and the J gene lost 2 bases, with 8 bases spanning the gap. The CDR3 covers 15 residues. CDR3 loop: CASSQDRGSKNIQYF. Written as DNA, the CDR3 is TGCGCCAGCAGCCAAGATAGGGGGTCCAAAAACATTCAGTACTTC.

V and J are TRBV30 and TRBJ1-5, with 7 nucleotides matching TRBD1. This CDR3 has 13 residues. V dropped 4 bases and J dropped 6; count of bases not matched to a gene: 6. Looked up from germline, CDR1 is GTSNPN and CDR2 is SVGIG (reference sequence). CDR3 residues: CAWTTGPGQPQHF. The CDR3, as DNA: TGTGCCTGGACGACAGGGCCGGGTCAGCCCCAGCATTTT.

The rearrangement uses TRBV10-2 and TRBJ2-7, with TRBD1 matching 8 bases. The germline V gene has CDR1 WSHSY and CDR2 SAAADI. The CDR3 has 13 amino acids. After removal of 7 bases from V and 4 bases from J, the junction contained 6 bases not matched to a gene. CDR3 sequence reads: CASTEGQEYEQYF. The CDR3 DNA reads as TGCGCCAGCACCGAGGGACAGGAGTACGAGCAGTACTTC.

The chain joins TRBV28 to TRBJ2-3, with D tentatively TRBD1 or TRBD2 (5 bases each). V shed 5 bases and J shed 1 base, with 10 bases lying between them. The CDR3 has 14 amino acids. Germline V gene lookup returns CDR1 MDHEN and CDR2 SYDVKM. CDR3: CASSTGRGTDTQYF. CDR3 DNA: TGTGCCAGCAGTACGGGACGGGGCACAGATACGCAGTATTTT.

The genes are TRBV12-3 or TRBV12-4 and TRBJ1-4; 7 nucleotides line up with TRBD1. Unmatched junction bases numbered 8, after V lost 3 bases and J lost 7 bases. The CDR3 totals 15 residues. The CDR3 is CASSFSGGWGEKLFF. The DNA of the CDR3 is TGTGCCAGCAGTTTCTCAGGGGGTTGGGGTGAAAAACTGTTTTTT.

The rearrangement links TRBV6-1 to TRBJ2-5; no reliable D call. Germline CDR1 and CDR2: MNHNS and SASEGT. The CDR3 spans 11 residues. V was pared by 7 bases and J by 4 bases, with 7 bases between. The CDR3 sequence: CASISGETQYF. CDR3 sequence (DNA): TGTGCCAGCATCTCCGGAGAGACCCAGTACTTC.

The sample holds a few counts of this clonotype. The chain joins TRBV27 to TRBJ2-7; D may be TRBD1 or TRBD2 (5 bases each). Germline CDR1 is MNHEY and CDR2 is SMNVEV (reference sequence). The V end lost 4 bases, the J end lost 7 bases, and 17 bases lay between the germline ends. This CDR3 has 14 amino acids. The CDR3 sequence: CASSWGTPISEQYF. In DNA, the CDR3 is TGTGCCAGCAGTTGGGGGACCCCTATATCGGAGCAGTACTTC.

This clonotype was found once. Mismatch with germline at one junction end may stem from a read error. The rearrangement uses TRBV5-1 and TRBJ2-1, with a possible D match to TRBD1 (6 bases). The CDR3 is 16 residues long. Germline CDR1 SGHRS, CDR2 YFSETQ. CDR3 nucleotides: TGCACCAGCAGCCTAGCCGGGACAAGCTCCTACAATGAGCAGTTCTTC. Translating gives CTSSLAGTSSYNEQFF.

V is TRBV4-1 and J is TRBJ1-1, with D possibly TRBD1 on 5 matching bases. Trimming removed 7 bases from V and 0 bases from J, with 15 bases in between. CDR3 length equals 15 residues. Germline CDR1 reads MGHRA; CDR2 reads YSYEKL. In DNA, the CDR3 is TGCGCCAGCACCTCAGGGAAGGGACTGAACACTGAAGCTTTCTTT. It encodes CASTSGKGLNTEAFF.

The J gene is TRBJ2-7, the V gene TRBV7-9, with D possibly matching TRBD2 (6 bases). Per the germline V gene, CDR1 is SEHNR and CDR2 is FQNEAQ (reference sequence). V shed 3 bases and J shed 4 bases, with 16 bases lying between them. The CDR3 runs 15 residues. The CDR3 is CASSLPTEGGYEQYF. In nucleotides, the CDR3 is TGTGCCAGCAGCTTGCCGACGGAGGGCGGATACGAGCAGTACTTC.

This chain connects TRBV29-1 to TRBJ1-5; D remains ambiguous. This CDR3 has 13 amino acids. CDR1 is SQVTM and CDR2 is ANQGSEA in the germline V gene. V lost 6 bases, J lost 4 bases, and 13 bases lay in between. The CDR3 reads CSVEDGVNQPQHF. The CDR3 DNA follows: TGCAGCGTCGAGGACGGTGTAAATCAGCCCCAGCATTTT.

V usage is TRBV5-1 and J usage is TRBJ1-1; 9 bases map to TRBD1. From germline, CDR1 is SGHRS and CDR2 YFSETQ. The CDR3 has 15 amino acids. Trimming cost V 0 bases and J 7 bases; bases outside gene matches: 7. CDR3 sequence: CASSLETGGANEAFF. CDR3 in DNA: TGCGCCAGCAGCTTGGAAACAGGGGGCGCAAATGAAGCTTTCTTT.